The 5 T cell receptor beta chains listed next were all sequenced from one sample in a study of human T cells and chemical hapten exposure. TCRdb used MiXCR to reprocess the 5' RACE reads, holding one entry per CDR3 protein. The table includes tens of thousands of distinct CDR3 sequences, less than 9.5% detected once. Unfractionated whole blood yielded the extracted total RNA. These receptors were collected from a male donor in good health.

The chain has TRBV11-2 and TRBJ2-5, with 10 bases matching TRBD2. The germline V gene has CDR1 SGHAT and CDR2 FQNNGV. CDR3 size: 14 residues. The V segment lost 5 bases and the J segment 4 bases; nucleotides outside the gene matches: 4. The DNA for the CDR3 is TGTGCCAGCAGCCCCAGACTAGCGGGAGAGACCCAGTACTTC. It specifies CASSPRLAGETQYF.

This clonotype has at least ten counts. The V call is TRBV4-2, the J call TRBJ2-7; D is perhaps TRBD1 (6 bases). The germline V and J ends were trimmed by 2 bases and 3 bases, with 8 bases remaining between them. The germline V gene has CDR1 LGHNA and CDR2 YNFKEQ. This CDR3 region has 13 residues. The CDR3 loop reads CASSQRQDYEQYF. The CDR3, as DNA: TGTGCCAGCAGCCAAAGACAGGACTACGAGCAGTACTTC.

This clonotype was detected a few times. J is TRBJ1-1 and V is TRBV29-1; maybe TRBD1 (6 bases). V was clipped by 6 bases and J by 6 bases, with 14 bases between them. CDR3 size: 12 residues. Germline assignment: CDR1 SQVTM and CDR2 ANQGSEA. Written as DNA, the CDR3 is TGCAGCGTGCTACAGGGAGGTGCTGAAGCTTTCTTT. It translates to CSVLQGGAEAFF.

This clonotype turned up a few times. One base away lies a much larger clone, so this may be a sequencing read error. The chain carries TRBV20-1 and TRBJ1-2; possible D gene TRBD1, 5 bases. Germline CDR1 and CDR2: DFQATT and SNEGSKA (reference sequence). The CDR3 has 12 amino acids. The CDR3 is CSARVGDGGDTF. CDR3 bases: TGCAGTGCTAGAGTTGGGGACGGTGGCGACACCTTC.

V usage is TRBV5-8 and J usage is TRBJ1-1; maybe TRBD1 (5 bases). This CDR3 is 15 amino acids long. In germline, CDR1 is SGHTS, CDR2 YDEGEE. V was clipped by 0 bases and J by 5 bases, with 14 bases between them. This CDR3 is CASSLAIRQGTEAFF. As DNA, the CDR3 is TGTGCCAGCAGCTTGGCGATTCGGCAGGGAACTGAAGCTTTCTTT.